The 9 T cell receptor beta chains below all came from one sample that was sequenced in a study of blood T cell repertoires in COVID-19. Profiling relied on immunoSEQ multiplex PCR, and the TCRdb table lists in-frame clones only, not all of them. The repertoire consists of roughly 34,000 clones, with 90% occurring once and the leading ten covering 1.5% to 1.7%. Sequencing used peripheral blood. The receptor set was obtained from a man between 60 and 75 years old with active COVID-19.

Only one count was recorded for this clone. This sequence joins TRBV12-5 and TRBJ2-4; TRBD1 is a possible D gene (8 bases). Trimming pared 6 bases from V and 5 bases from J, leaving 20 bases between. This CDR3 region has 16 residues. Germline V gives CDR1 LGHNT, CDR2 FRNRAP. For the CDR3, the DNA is TGTGCTAGTGGACCCGAAGGACAGGGAGGGGAAAACATTCAGTACTTC. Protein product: CASGPEGQGGENIQYF.

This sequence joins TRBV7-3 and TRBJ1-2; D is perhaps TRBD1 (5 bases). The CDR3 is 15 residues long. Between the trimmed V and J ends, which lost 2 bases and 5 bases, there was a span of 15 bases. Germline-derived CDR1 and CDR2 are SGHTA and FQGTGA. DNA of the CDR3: TGTGCCAGCAGCTTAGAGCCAACAGGCCCGTATGGCTACACCTTC. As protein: CASSLEPTGPYGYTF.

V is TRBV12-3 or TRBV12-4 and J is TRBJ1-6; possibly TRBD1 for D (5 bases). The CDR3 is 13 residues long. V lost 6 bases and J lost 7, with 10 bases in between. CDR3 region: CASSSRQNSPLHF. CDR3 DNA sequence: TGTGCCAGCAGCAGTCGACAGAATTCACCCCTCCACTTT.

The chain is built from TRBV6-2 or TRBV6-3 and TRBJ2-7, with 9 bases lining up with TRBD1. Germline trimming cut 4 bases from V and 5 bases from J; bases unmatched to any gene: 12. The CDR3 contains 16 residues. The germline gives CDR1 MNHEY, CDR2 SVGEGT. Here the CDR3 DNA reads TGTGCCAGCAGTTTCTCGGTGGGACAGGGATCCCACGAGCAGTACTTC. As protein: CASSFSVGQGSHEQYF.

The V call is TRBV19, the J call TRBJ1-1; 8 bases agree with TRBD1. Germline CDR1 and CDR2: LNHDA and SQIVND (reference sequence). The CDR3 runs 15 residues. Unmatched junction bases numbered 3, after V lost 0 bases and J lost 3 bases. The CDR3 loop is CASSIEDRADTEAFF. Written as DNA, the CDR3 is TGTGCCAGTAGTATAGAGGACAGGGCGGACACTGAAGCTTTCTTT.

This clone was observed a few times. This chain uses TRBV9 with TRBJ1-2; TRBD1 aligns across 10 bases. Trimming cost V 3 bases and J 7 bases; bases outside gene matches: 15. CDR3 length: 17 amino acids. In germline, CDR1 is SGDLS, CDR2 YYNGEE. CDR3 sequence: CASSEKIGQGGTFGYTF. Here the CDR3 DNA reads TGTGCCAGCAGCGAGAAGATTGGACAGGGGGGTACTTTTGGCTACACCTTC.

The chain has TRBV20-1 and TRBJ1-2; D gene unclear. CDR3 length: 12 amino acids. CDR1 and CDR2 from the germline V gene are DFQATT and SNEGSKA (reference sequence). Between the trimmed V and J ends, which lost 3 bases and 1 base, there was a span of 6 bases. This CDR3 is CSASKSNYGYTF. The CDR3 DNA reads TGCAGTGCTAGTAAGAGTAACTATGGCTACACCTTC.

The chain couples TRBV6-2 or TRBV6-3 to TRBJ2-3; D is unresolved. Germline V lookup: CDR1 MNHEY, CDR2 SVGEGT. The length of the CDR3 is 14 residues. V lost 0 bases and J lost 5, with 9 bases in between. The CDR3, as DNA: TGTGCCAGCAGTTACTCGTCACGGGTAGATACGCAGTATTTT. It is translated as CASSYSSRVDTQYF.

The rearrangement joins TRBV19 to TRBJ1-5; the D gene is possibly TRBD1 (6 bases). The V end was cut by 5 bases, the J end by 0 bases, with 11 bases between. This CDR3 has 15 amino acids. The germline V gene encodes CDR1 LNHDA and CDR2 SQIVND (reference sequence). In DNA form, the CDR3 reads TGTGCCAGTAGTTCCGGGACAACTAGCAATCAGCCCCAGCATTTT. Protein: CASSSGTTSNQPQHF.